This T cell receptor (beta chain) came from a study of blood T cell repertoires in COVID-19. Study-level background: Material from acute and convalescent COVID-19 was sourced from the United States, Italy and Spain. T cells, B-cell-depleted T cells, or PBMCs supplied cDNA or gDNA.

The authors' processing: Cell counts per sample came from amplifying reference gene primers. The data were produced by immunoSEQ multiplex PCR, yet TCRdb's version contains in-frame clones alone and is incomplete. That table is the source of V, J and clone size, and D and trimming were worked out from the DNA. The data hold over 250,000 clones, with 75% to 90% observed a single time. The V and J ends lost 4 bases and 5 bases respectively, with 14 bases between them. Germline V gene sequence: CDR1 SGHDN, CDR2 FVKESK. The CDR3 is 14 amino acids. The receptor was isolated from a woman in her forties who had recovered from COVID-19. The sample was peripheral blood. V usage is TRBV14 and J usage is TRBJ1-2; tentative D call: TRBD1 (6 bases). CDR3 in amino acids: CASSREGGQYGYTF. DNA of the CDR3: TGTGCCAGCAGCCGCGAGGGGGGGCAGTATGGCTACACCTTC.